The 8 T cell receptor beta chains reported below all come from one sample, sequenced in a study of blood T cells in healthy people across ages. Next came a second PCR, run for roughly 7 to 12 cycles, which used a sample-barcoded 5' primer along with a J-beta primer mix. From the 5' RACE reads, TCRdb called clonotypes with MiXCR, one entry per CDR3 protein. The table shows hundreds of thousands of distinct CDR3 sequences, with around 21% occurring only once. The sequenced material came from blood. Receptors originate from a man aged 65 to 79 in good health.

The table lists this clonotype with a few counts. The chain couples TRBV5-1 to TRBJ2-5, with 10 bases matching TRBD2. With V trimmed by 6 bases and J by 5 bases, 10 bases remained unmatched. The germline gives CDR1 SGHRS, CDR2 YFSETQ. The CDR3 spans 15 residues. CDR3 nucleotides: TGCGCCAGCACCACAACCGGGACTAGCGAGGAGACCCAGTACTTC. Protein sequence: CASTTTGTSEETQYF.

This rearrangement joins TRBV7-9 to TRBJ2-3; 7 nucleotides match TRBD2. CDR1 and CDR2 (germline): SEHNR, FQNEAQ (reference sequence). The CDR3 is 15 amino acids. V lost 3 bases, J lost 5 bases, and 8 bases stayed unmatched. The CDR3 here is CASSFGGGPGDTQYF. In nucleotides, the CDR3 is TGTGCCAGCAGCTTTGGGGGAGGGCCGGGAGATACGCAGTATTTT.

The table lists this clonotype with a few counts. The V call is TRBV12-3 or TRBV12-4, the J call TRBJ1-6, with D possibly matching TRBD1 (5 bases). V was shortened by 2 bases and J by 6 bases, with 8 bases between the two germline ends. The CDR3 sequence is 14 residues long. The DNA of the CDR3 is TGTGCCAGCAGTTTACGGGGGGTTAATTCACCCCTCCACTTT. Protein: CASSLRGVNSPLHF.

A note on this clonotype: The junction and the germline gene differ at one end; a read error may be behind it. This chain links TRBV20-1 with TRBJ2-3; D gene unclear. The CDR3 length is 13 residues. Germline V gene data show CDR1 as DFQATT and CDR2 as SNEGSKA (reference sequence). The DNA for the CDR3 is TGCGGTGCTAGAGACCCGAGCACAGATACGCAGTATTTT. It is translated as CGARDPSTDTQYF.

CDR3 nucleotides: TGTGCCAGCAGCCTTTCACAGGAGACAGATACGCAGTATTTT. It codes for CASSLSQETDTQYF. The chain is built from TRBV9 and TRBJ2-3, with D possibly matching TRBD1 (5 bases). V was clipped by 4 bases and J by 3 bases, with 12 bases between them. The CDR3 loop spans 14 amino acids. In germline, CDR1 is SGDLS, CDR2 YYNGEE.

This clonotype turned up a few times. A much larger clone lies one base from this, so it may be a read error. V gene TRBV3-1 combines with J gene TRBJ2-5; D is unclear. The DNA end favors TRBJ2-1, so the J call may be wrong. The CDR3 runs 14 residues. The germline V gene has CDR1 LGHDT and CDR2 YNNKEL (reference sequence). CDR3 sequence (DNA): TGTGCCAGCAGCCAAGATACGGGTAGTTATGGGCAGTTCTTC. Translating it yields CASSQDTGSYGQFF.

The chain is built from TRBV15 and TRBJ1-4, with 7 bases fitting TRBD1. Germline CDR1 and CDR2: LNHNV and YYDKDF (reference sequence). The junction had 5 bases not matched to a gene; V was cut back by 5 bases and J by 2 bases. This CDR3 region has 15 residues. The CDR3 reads CATSEQGWTNEKLFF. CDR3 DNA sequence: TGTGCCACCAGCGAACAGGGGTGGACTAATGAAAAACTGTTTTTT.

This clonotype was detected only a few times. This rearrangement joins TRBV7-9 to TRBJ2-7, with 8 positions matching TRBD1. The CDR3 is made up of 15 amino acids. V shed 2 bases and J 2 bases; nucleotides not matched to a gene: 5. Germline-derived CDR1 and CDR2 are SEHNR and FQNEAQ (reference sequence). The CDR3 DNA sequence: TGTGCCAGCAGCTTACCAACAGGGGGAACCTACGAGCAGTACTTC. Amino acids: CASSLPTGGTYEQYF.